One sample yielded the 9 T cell receptor beta chains listed below, sequenced in a study of blood T cell repertoires in COVID-19. Profiling relied on immunoSEQ multiplex PCR, and the TCRdb table lists in-frame clones only, not all of them. The sample consists of 200,000 to 300,000 clones, 70% to 85% of them appearing once. Sequenced sample: peripheral blood. Every receptor here comes from a man of 80 years or more with acute or convalescent COVID-19.

The chain carries TRBV28 and TRBJ2-7, with 8 bases matching TRBD1. Germline V lookup: CDR1 MDHEN, CDR2 SYDVKM. The CDR3 length is 16 residues. V trimming: 6 bases; J trimming: 2 bases; junction bases outside the gene matches: 12. The CDR3 DNA sequence: TGTGCCAGCAGCCCAGAGACAGGGGATCGACCCTACGAGCAGTACTTC. Its translation: CASSPETGDRPYEQYF.

A few counts support this clone. The chain links TRBV18 to TRBJ2-7, with 13 bases matching TRBD2. Per germline, CDR1 KGHSH and CDR2 LQKENI. V was clipped by 3 bases and J by 5 bases; unmatched bases: 4. The CDR3 is made up of 15 amino acids. The CDR3, as DNA: TGTGCCAGCTCACCTGAACTAGCGGGAGGGCACGAGCAGTACTTC. Encoded protein: CASSPELAGGHEQYF.

CDR3 in DNA: TGTGCCAGCAGTGAAGAGGCAGGCGCTGAAGCTTTCTTT. Translated, it gives CASSEEAGAEAFF. The chain recombines TRBV2 with TRBJ1-1; D gene ambiguous. Germline lookup yields CDR1 SNHLY and CDR2 FYNNEI. Trimming removed 1 base from V and 6 bases from J, with 9 bases in between. The CDR3 loop spans 13 amino acids.

This chain links TRBV5-6 with TRBJ2-1, with D possibly matching TRBD1 (5 bases). The V end lost 4 bases, the J end lost 0 bases, and 11 bases lay between the germline ends. Germline V gene sequence: CDR1 SGHDT, CDR2 YYEEEE. This CDR3 has 15 amino acids. CDR3 nucleotides: TGTGCCAGCAGCCACAGACAGAGCTCCTACAATGAGCAGTTCTTC. Translation gives CASSHRQSSYNEQFF.

This clone has just a few counts. The CDR3 is CASSSRDRVYEQYF. CDR3 DNA: TGTGCCAGCAGTTCCCGGGACAGGGTTTACGAGCAGTACTTC. J is TRBJ2-7 and V is TRBV6-2 or TRBV6-3; TRBD1 aligns across 9 bases. The CDR3 contains 14 residues. Unmatched junction bases numbered 5, after V lost 4 bases and J lost 4 bases. Germline CDR1 MNHEY, CDR2 SVGEGT.

This rearrangement joins TRBV7-3 to TRBJ2-3; D is unclear. The length of the CDR3 is 13 residues. Germline CDR1 SGHTA, CDR2 FQGTGA. V shed 6 bases and J shed 5 bases, with 12 bases lying between them. In DNA form, the CDR3 reads TGTGCCAGCAGTCCATCCCCTAGAGATACGCAGTATTTT. Protein product: CASSPSPRDTQYF.

V is TRBV10-3 and J is TRBJ2-3; D gene ambiguous. The germline gives CDR1 ENHRY, CDR2 SYGVKD. The CDR3 is 13 residues long. The germline V and J ends were trimmed by 11 bases and 0 bases, with 12 bases remaining between them. CDR3 in DNA: TGTGCCTCAAGAGGCTTTAGCACAGATACGCAGTATTTT. Encoded protein: CASRGFSTDTQYF.

The rearrangement uses TRBV20-1 and TRBJ1-2; possibly TRBD1 for D (5 bases). V shed 3 bases and J shed 4 bases, with 15 bases lying between them. This CDR3 has 14 residues. CDR1 and CDR2 (germline): DFQATT, SNEGSKA (reference sequence). The CDR3 coding sequence is TGCAGTGCTAGTCCCCCAGGCACAGGCTATGGCTACACCTTC. Translating it yields CSASPPGTGYGYTF.

The genes are TRBV6-5 and TRBJ1-6; 9 bases map to TRBD1. The CDR3 length is 16 residues. V shed 0 bases, J shed 10 bases, and the junction held 7 bases outside the gene matches. Germline-derived CDR1 and CDR2 are MNHEY and SVGAGI. The CDR3 DNA reads TGTGCCAGCAGTTACTCGGTGACAGGGGGGGCCTCACCCCTCCACTTT. The encoded protein is CASSYSVTGGASPLHF.